The 11 T cell receptor beta chains given below trace back to one sample, sequenced in a study of shared clonotypes between healthy human individuals. The table came from immunoSEQ multiplex PCR; TCRdb's copy has only in-frame clones and leaves some out. The table records some 630,000 clones, approximately 75% of them present only once. Specimen: memory CD4+ T cells sorted from blood. Subset specified: CD45RA-negative fraction. The receptors come from a woman aged 30 to 39 in good health.

The chain's CDR3 is CASSQDLAKNIQYF. The DNA for the CDR3 is TGTGCCAGCAGCCAGGACTTAGCCAAAAACATTCAGTACTTC. The chain couples TRBV7-9 to TRBJ2-4; tentative D call: TRBD2 (5 bases). This CDR3 contains 14 residues. Germline V gene data show CDR1 as SEHNR and CDR2 as FQNEAQ (reference sequence). The V gene lost 5 bases and the J gene lost 0 bases, with 8 bases spanning the gap.

This clone was picked up many times. This chain connects TRBV27 to TRBJ2-6, with 8 bases matching TRBD2. The length of the CDR3 is 17 residues. The trim removed 2 bases at V and 0 bases at J, leaving 3 bases unmatched. Per germline, CDR1 MNHEY and CDR2 SMNVEV (reference sequence). The CDR3 sequence is CASSLKGTSSGANVLTF. DNA of the CDR3: TGTGCCAGCAGTTTAAAGGGGACTAGCTCTGGGGCCAACGTCCTGACTTTC.

The chain uses TRBV10-2 and TRBJ2-5; D gene ambiguous. The V gene's germline CDR1 is WSHSY and CDR2 SAAADI. The CDR3 is 12 residues long. Trimming cost V 7 bases and J 0 bases, with 6 bases left between them. The CDR3 bases are TGCGCCAGCATCCCGTACCAAGAGACCCAGTACTTC. The encoded protein is CASIPYQETQYF.

This chain links TRBV19 with TRBJ2-1, with 10 bases matching TRBD2. Germline trimming cut 4 bases from V and 9 bases from J; bases unmatched to any gene: 15. CDR1 is LNHDA and CDR2 is SQIVND in the germline V gene (reference sequence). The CDR3 loop spans 17 amino acids. Written as DNA, the CDR3 is TGTGCCAGTAGTACCGAACGACTAGCGGGCCCCATGGGTGAGCAGTTCTTC. As protein: CASSTERLAGPMGEQFF.

This clone has more than one count but fewer than ten. The chain combines TRBV6-1 with TRBJ1-5, with D tentatively TRBD1 (6 bases). Between the trimmed V and J ends, which lost 7 bases and 5 bases, there was a span of 18 bases. Germline loops: CDR1 MNHNS, CDR2 SASEGT. The CDR3 sequence is 15 residues long. The CDR3 bases are TGTGCCAGCAATGTTGGAACAGGGCCGCATCAGCCCCAGCATTTT. Translating it yields CASNVGTGPHQPQHF.

Only one count was recorded for this clone. This rearrangement joins TRBV5-1 to TRBJ2-7; D is perhaps TRBD2 (5 bases). Trimming stripped 0 bases from V and 1 base from J, with 11 bases between. From germline, CDR1 is SGHRS and CDR2 YFSETQ. The CDR3 consists of 15 residues. As DNA, the CDR3 is TGCGCCAGCAGCTTGGAGGGCGGGCCTTCCTACGAGCAGTACTTC. Protein product: CASSLEGGPSYEQYF.

V is TRBV7-7 and J is TRBJ2-2; D call uncertain. The CDR3 is 13 amino acids. Germline V gene data show CDR1 as SSHAT and CDR2 as FNYEAQ (reference sequence). Trimming removed 5 bases at V and 4 bases at J, with 8 bases between. In nucleotides, the CDR3 is TGTGCCAGCAGCAGTAGCATCACCGGGGAGCTGTTTTTT. This translates into CASSSSITGELFF.

This clone showed up just a few times. The V and J genes are TRBV6-6 and TRBJ2-2; 8 bases fit TRBD2. This CDR3 comprises 15 residues. The ends lost 6 bases at V and 5 bases at J; junction bases unmatched: 8. Germline CDR1 reads MNHNY; CDR2 reads SVGAGI (reference sequence). The CDR3 region has the DNA TGTGCCAGCAGCCCACGGGGCGGGAGGACCGGGGAGCTGTTTTTT. Amino acid sequence: CASSPRGGRTGELFF.

CDR3 DNA: TGCGCCAGCAGCTCAGGAGGCGTCGATGGCTACACCTTC. It encodes CASSSGGVDGYTF. This chain links TRBV5-1 with TRBJ1-2; no firm D call. V was cut by 3 bases and J by 6 bases, with 12 bases left in between. The CDR3 sequence is 13 residues long. CDR1 SGHRS and CDR2 YFSETQ come from the germline V gene.

Many counts were recorded for this clone. This sequence joins TRBV28 and TRBJ2-1, with 11 bases lining up with TRBD2. Germline lookup yields CDR1 MDHEN and CDR2 SYDVKM. CDR3 size: 17 residues. The V gene end was trimmed by 4 bases and the J gene end by 7 bases; junction bases not matched to a gene: 12. The CDR3 region is CASSWDLAGGGDNEQFF. DNA of the CDR3: TGTGCCAGCAGTTGGGACCTAGCGGGAGGTGGGGATAATGAGCAGTTCTTC. Variable domain in full (rest from reference TRBV28 and TRBJ2-1): DVKVTQSSRYLVKRTGEKVFLECVQDMDHENMFWYRQDPGLGLRLIYFSYDVKMKEKGDIPEGYSVSREKKERFSLILESASTNQTSMYLCASSWDLAGGGDNEQFFGPGTRLTVL.

V is TRBV27 and J is TRBJ1-5; a weak D match, TRBD1 (5 bases). V was clipped by 6 bases and J by 5 bases, with 11 bases between them. This CDR3 spans 13 amino acids. CDR1 is MNHEY, CDR2 SMNVEV, per germline (reference sequence). As DNA, the CDR3 is TGTGCCAGCAGCATTCAGGGATATCAGCCCCAGCATTTT. Amino acids: CASSIQGYQPQHF.